This T cell receptor beta chain was retrieved from a study of identical twins. General study points: Beta out-of-frame sequences showed weaker excess sharing between twins.

A universal primer binding site was introduced by template switching. The final cDNA contained unique molecular identifiers. TCRdb used MiXCR to reprocess the 5' RACE reads, holding one entry per CDR3 protein. The table records roughly 1,500,000 distinct CDR3 sequences, more than 30% of them present only once. CDR3 length: 13 amino acids. CDR1 and CDR2 from the germline V gene are DFQATT and SNEGSKA (reference sequence). Healthy Caucasians alone served as donors. This clonotype was recorded at least ten times. The antigen is not known. Input material: cord blood. The clonotype comes from a newborn girl in good health. This sequence joins TRBV20-1 and TRBJ1-2; 8 bases agree with TRBD1. The CDR3 DNA sequence: TGCAGCGCCCGGGACAGGCGTAGCTATGGCTACACCTTC. It encodes CSARDRRSYGYTF.